This is a list of T cell receptor beta chains from one sample in a study of cytomegalovirus exposure and HLA in healthy donors. Assay used: immunoSEQ multiplex PCR; TCRdb lists only in-frame clones, some missing. Seen here are tens of thousands of clones, roughly 67% observed once, and the top ten hold approximately 7.6%. The source material was PBMCs. These receptors originate from a man between 40 and 49 years old in good health and CMV-seropositive. CDR3s include the opening cysteine and the closing phenylalanine or tryptophan. Each record gives: CDR3 protein, V gene.

CDR3 protein: CASSPGTGGNQPQHF; V gene: TRBV5-5
CDR3 protein: CASSPGQGSTNEKLFF; V gene: TRBV5-8
CDR3 protein: CASRRQGTDTQYF; V gene: TRBV19
CDR3 protein: CASSQHPMNTEAFF; V gene: TRBV11-2
CDR3 protein: CASSSTDRAEQYF; V gene: TRBV27
CDR3 protein: CASSLAPTGPDTEAFF; V gene: TRBV7-2
CDR3 protein: CAISPQGRGGELFF; V gene: TRBV10-3
CDR3 protein: CASSEATGQAGELFF; V gene: TRBV6-1
CDR3 protein: CASMASGRGEQFF; V gene: TRBV6-1
CDR3 protein: CASSRQGINSPLHF; V gene: TRBV6-5
CDR3 protein: CASSIGTVGNTIYF; V gene: TRBV19
CDR3 protein: CASSQTGRNSPLHF; V gene: TRBV6-4
CDR3 protein: CASQGYGNTIYF; V gene: TRBV7-3
CDR3 protein: CASSYQGRGTDTQYF; V gene: TRBV6-5
CDR3 protein: CASSYVQKNTEAFF; V gene: TRBV6-6
CDR3 protein: CASSFGQGVEAFF; V gene: TRBV27
CDR3 protein: CASQIGGSATYEQYF; V gene: TRBV13
CDR3 protein: CASSNYRGLGTGAFF; V gene: TRBV7-2
CDR3 protein: CASSPMTHYNEQFF; V gene: TRBV18
CDR3 protein: CASMKGGMNTEAFF; V gene: TRBV7-8
CDR3 protein: CASSDDSAYLGTEAFF; V gene: TRBV4-3
CDR3 protein: CASTGQGGLRHTEAFF; V gene: TRBV2
CDR3 protein: CASSLQETQYF; V gene: TRBV6-5
CDR3 protein: CASSKGASGSHEQFF; V gene: TRBV28
CDR3 protein: CSVDGNTEAFF; V gene: TRBV29-1
CDR3 protein: CASSRSGNSKAFF; V gene: TRBV14
CDR3 protein: CASSTFPEKLFF; V gene: TRBV6-1
CDR3 protein: CASRPGAGTNYGYTF; V gene: TRBV6-4
CDR3 protein: CASSSTGETQYF; V gene: TRBV11-2
CDR3 protein: CASSFSGGDRGRGKLFF; V gene: TRBV5-8
CDR3 protein: CASSLLNEKLFF; V gene: TRBV7-9
CDR3 protein: CASSSGQIQETQYF; V gene: TRBV5-1
CDR3 protein: CASSPGALGYTF; V gene: TRBV18
CDR3 protein: CASSLPVNTEAFF; V gene: TRBV18
CDR3 protein: CASSDYAALTYEQYF; V gene: TRBV7-6
CDR3 protein: CAIKQSSGNTIYF; V gene: TRBV10-3
CDR3 protein: CASRRDYLSGNTIYF; V gene: TRBV23-1
CDR3 protein: CASAPGQSSNQPQHF; V gene: TRBV19
CDR3 protein: CASRPRTGGDTDTQYF; V gene: TRBV2
CDR3 protein: CASSFGGSYGYTF; V gene: TRBV5-6
CDR3 protein: CASSSTSGKYNEQFF; V gene: TRBV7-2
CDR3 protein: CASSLGLAGVNEQFF; V gene: TRBV7-3
CDR3 protein: CASRGRTNEKLFF; V gene: TRBV6-5
CDR3 protein: CASGTSAQGAIGYTF; V gene: TRBV27
CDR3 protein: CAISDSTQPQHF; V gene: TRBV10-3
CDR3 protein: CASSLGLAGGGTGELFF; V gene: TRBV11-3
CDR3 protein: CSVAGTGGDYGYTF; V gene: TRBV29-1
CDR3 protein: CASMGGSYNEQFF; V gene: TRBV6-5
CDR3 protein: CASSLGQLSYEQYF; V gene: TRBV13
CDR3 protein: CASSASTQGYTDTQYF; V gene: TRBV7-9
CDR3 protein: CASRDPMRGGGNTEAFF; V gene: TRBV2
CDR3 protein: CASSAGSYEQYF; V gene: TRBV5-1
CDR3 protein: CASSYGGGGRETQYF; V gene: TRBV6-5
CDR3 protein: CASSLRAAGIVSGANVLTF; V gene: TRBV7-6